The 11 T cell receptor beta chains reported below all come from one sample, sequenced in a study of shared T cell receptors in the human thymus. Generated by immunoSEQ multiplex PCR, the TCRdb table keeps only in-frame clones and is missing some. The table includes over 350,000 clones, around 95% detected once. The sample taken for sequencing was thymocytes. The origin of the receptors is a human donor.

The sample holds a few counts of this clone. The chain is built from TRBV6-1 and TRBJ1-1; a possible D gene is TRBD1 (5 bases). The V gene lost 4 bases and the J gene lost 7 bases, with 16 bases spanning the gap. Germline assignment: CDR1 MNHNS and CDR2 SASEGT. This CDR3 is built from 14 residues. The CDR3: CASSAGTTTNEAFF. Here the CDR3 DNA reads TGTGCCAGCAGTGCAGGGACTACTACCAATGAAGCTTTCTTT.

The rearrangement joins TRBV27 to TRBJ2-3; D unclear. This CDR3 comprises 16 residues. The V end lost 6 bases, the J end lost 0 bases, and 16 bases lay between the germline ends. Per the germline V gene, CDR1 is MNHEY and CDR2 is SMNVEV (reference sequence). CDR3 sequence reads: CASSSRQKPSTDTQYF. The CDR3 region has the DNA TGTGCCAGCAGCTCAAGACAAAAGCCTAGCACAGATACGCAGTATTTT.

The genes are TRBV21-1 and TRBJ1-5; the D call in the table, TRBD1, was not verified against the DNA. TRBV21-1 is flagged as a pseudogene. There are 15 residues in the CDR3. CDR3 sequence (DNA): TGTGCCAGCAGCAAAGCGGCAGATAGCAATCAGCCCCAGCATTTT. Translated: CASSKAADSNQPQHF.

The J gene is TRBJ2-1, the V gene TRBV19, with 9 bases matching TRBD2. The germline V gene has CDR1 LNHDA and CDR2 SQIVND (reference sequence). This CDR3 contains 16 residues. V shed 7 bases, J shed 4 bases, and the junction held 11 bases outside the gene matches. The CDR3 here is CASKTSSGGKYNEQFF. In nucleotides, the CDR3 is TGTGCCAGTAAGACGTCGAGCGGGGGGAAATACAATGAGCAGTTCTTC.

CDR3 coding DNA: TGCGCCAGCAGCTTGTTTTGGGGGCCCCTCTATGGCTACACCTTC. Translation: CASSLFWGPLYGYTF. This rearrangement joins TRBV5-1 to TRBJ1-2, with D maybe TRBD1 (6 bases). Germline V gives CDR1 SGHRS, CDR2 YFSETQ. The CDR3 has 15 amino acids. V lost 1 base and J 4 bases, leaving 14 bases between the germline ends.

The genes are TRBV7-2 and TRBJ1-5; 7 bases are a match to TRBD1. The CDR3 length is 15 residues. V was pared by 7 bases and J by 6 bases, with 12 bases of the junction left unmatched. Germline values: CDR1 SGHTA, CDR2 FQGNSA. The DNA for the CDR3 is TGTGCCAGCACCGATAAGGGCAGGGGGGGTCAGCCCCAGCATTTT. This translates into CASTDKGRGGQPQHF. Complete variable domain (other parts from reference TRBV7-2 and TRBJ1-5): GAGVSQSPSNKVTEKGKDVELRCDPISGHTALYWYRQSLGQGLEFLIYFQGNSAPDKSGLPSDRFSAERTGGSVSTLTIQRTQQEDSAVYLCASTDKGRGGQPQHFGDGTRLSIL.

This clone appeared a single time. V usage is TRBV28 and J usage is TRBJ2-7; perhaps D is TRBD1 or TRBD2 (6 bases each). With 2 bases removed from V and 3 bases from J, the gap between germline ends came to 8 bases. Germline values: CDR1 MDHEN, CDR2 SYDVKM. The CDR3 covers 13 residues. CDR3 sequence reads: CASSLRGLYEQYF. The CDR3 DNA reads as TGTGCCAGCAGTTTACGGGGGCTCTACGAGCAGTACTTC.

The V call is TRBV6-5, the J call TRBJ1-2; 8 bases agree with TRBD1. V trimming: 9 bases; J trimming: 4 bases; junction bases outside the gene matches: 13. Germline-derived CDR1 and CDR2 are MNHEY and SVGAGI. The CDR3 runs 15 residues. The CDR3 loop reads CASYLPGQDLYGYTF. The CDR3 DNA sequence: TGTGCCAGTTACCTCCCGGGACAGGATCTCTATGGCTACACCTTC.

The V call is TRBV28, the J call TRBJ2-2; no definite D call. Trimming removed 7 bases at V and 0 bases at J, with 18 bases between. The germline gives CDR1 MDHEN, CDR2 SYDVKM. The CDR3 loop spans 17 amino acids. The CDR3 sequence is CASIRQAPSSNTGELFF. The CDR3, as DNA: TGTGCCAGCATTCGGCAGGCGCCCTCCTCGAACACCGGGGAGCTGTTTTTT.

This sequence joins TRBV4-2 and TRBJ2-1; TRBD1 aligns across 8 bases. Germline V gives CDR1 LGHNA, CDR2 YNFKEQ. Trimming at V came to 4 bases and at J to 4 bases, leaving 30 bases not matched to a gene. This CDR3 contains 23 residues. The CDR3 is CASSLDLFPSGQGASGVYNEQFF. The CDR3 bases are TGTGCCAGCAGCCTAGACTTATTCCCCTCGGGTCAGGGGGCTTCTGGGGTTTACAATGAGCAGTTCTTC.

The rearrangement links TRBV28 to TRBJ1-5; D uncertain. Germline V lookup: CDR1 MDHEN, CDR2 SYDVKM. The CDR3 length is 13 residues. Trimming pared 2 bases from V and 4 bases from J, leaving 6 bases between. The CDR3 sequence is CASSLGQNQPQHF. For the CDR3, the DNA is TGTGCCAGCAGTTTAGGGCAGAATCAGCCCCAGCATTTT.